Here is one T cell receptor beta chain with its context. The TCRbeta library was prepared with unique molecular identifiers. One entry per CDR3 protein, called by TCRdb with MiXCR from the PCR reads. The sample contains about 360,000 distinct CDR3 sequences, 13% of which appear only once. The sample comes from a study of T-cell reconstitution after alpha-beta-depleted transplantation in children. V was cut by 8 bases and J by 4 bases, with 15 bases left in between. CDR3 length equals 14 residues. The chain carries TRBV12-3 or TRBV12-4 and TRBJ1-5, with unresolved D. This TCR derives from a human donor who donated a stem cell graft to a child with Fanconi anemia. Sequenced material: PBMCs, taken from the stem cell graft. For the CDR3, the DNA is TGTGCCAGCCGAGCAGGTTTGGGGAATCAGCCCCAGCATTTT. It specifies CASRAGLGNQPQHF.